The clone carrying this T cell receptor (beta chain) was picked up a small number of times. Data came from immunoSEQ multiplex PCR; TCRdb stores just in-frame clones and leaves some out. The sample lists around 13,000 clones, about 60% occurring once. The data derive from a study of T cells in tumors after PD-1 blockade. CDR1 and CDR2 from the germline V gene are SEHNR and FQNEAQ (reference sequence). V lost 0 bases, J lost 0 bases, and 11 bases lay in between. This CDR3 has 16 amino acids. The sequenced sample was tumor tissue, obtained before anti-PD-1 treatment. The TCR was taken from a human donor with cutaneous squamous cell carcinoma. The chain has TRBV7-9 and TRBJ1-2; a weak D match, TRBD1 (6 bases). CDR3 sequence: CASSLALGHPNYGYTF. DNA of the CDR3: TGTGCCAGCAGCTTAGCCTTGGGACACCCTAACTATGGCTACACCTTC.